This T cell receptor beta chain derives from a study of cytomegalovirus exposure and HLA in healthy donors. Whole-study results and caveats: Within the data, a cluster of highly shared sequence variants was likely a sequencing artifact. The study had only CMV serostatus as immune exposure information.

On this clone itself: The antigen is unknown.

CDR1 is SGHVS and CDR2 is FNYEAQ in the germline V gene. V lost 3 bases and J lost 2, with 20 bases in between. The CDR3 totals 17 residues. In the PCR, 60 Vbeta and 13 Jbeta primers were used. TCRdb's table, derived via immunoSEQ multiplex PCR, lists solely in-frame clones and lacks some. The data contain 140,000 to 150,000 clones, more than 70% of them singletons. The chain recombines TRBV7-6 with TRBJ2-7; tentatively, D is TRBD1 (5 bases). Sequenced sample: PBMCs. The sequence was collected from a woman between 35 and 50 years old in good health and CMV-seronegative. CDR3 amino acids: CASSLAVTMGPTYEQYF. CDR3 DNA: TGTGCCAGCAGCTTGGCCGTGACGATGGGGCCGACCTACGAGCAGTACTTC.